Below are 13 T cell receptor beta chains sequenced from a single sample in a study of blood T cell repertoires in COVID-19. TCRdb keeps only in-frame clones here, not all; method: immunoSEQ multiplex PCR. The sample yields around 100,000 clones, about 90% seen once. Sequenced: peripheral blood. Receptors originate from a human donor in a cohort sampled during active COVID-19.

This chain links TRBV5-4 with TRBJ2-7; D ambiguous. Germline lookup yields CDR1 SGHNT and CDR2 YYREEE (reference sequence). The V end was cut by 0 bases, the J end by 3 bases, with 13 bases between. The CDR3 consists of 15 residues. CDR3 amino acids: CASSLEVNLVYEQYF. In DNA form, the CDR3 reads TGTGCCAGCAGCTTGGAGGTTAATCTAGTCTACGAGCAGTACTTC. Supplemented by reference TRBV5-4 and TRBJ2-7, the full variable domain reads ETGVTQSPTHLIKTRGQQVTLRCSSQSGHNTVSWYQQALGQGPQFIFQYYREEENGRGNFPPRFSGLQFPNYSSELNVNALELDDSALYLCASSLEVNLVYEQYFGPGTRLTVT.

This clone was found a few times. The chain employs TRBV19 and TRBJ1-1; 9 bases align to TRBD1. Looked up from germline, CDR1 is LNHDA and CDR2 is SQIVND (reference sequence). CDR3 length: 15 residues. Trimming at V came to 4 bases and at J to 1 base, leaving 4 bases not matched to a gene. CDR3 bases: TGTGCCAGTAGTAGGGGACAGGGATGGAACACTGAAGCTTTCTTT. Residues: CASSRGQGWNTEAFF.

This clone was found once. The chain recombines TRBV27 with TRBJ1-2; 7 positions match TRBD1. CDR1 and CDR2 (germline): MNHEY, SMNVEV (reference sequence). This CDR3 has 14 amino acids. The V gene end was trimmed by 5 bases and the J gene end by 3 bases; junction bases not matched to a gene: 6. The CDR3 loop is CASSPGQQYYGYTF. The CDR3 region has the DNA TGTGCCAGCAGTCCGGGACAGCAATACTATGGCTACACCTTC.

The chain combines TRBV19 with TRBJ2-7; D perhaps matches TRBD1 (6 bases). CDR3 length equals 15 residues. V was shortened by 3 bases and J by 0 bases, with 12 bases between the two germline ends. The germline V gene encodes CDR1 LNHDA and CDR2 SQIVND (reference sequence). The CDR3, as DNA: TGTGCCAGTAGTATCGGGGACAAGCCCTCCTACGAGCAGTACTTC. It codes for CASSIGDKPSYEQYF.

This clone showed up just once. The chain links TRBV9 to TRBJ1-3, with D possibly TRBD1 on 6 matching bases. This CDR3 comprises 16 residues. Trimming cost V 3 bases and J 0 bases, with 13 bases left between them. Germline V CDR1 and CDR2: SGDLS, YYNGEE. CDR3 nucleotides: TGTGCCAGCAGCGCGGGACAATCGAGCTCTGGAAACACCATATATTTT. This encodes CASSAGQSSSGNTIYF.

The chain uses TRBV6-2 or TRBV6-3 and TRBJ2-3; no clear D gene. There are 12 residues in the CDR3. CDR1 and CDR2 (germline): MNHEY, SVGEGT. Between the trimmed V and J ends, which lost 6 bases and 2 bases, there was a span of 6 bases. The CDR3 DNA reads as TGTGCCAGCAGCCCCGTCACAGATACGCAGTATTTT. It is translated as CASSPVTDTQYF.

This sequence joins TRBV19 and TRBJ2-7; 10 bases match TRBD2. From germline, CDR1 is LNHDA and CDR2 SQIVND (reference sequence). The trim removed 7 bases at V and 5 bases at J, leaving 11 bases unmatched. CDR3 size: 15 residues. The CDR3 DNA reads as TGTGCCAGTATGGTGTCTAGCGGGAGTAGTAACGAGCAGTACTTC. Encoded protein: CASMVSSGSSNEQYF.

The CDR3 coding sequence is TGTGCCAGCAGCGTAGTTTGGTACGGCGAGCAGTACTTC. This codes for CASSVVWYGEQYF. This chain links TRBV9 with TRBJ2-7; no clear D gene. The V and J ends lost 0 bases and 6 bases respectively, with 10 bases between them. The CDR3 runs to 13 residues. In germline, CDR1 is SGDLS, CDR2 YYNGEE.

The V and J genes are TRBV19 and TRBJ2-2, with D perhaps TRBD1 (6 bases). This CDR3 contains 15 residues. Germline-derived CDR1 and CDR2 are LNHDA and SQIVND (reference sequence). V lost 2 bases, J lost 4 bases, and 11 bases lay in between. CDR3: CASSIQGLATGELFF. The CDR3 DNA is TGTGCCAGTAGTATACAGGGGCTTGCCACCGGGGAGCTGTTTTTT.

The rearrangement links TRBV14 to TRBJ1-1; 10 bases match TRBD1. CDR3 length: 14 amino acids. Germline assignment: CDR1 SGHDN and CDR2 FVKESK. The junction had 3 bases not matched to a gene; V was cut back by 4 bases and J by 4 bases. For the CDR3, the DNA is TGTGCCAGCAGCCCTCGGACAGGGGGCACTGAAGCTTTCTTT. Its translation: CASSPRTGGTEAFF. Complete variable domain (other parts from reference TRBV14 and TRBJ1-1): EAGVTQFPSHSVIEKGQTVTLRCDPISGHDNLYWYRRVMGKEIKFLLHFVKESKQDESGMPNNRFLAERTGGTYSTLKVQPAELEDSGVYFCASSPRTGGTEAFFGQGTRLTVV.

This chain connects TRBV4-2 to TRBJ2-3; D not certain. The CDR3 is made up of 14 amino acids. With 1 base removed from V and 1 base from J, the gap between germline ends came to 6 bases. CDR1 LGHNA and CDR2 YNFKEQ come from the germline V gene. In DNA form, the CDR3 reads TGTGCCAGCAGCCAAGGGGCAGGCACAGATACGCAGTATTTT. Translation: CASSQGAGTDTQYF.

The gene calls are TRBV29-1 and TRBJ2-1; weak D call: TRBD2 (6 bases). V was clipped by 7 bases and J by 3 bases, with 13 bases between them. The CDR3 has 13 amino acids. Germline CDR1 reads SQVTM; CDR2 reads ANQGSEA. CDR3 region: CSGRDFDYNEQFF. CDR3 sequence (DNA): TGCAGCGGCCGGGACTTCGACTACAATGAGCAGTTCTTC.

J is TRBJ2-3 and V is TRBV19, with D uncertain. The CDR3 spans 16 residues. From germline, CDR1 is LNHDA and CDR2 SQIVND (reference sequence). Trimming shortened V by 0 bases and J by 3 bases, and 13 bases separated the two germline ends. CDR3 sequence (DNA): TGTGCCAGTAGTATAGAGCCCCGGTCGAGAACAGATACGCAGTATTTT. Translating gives CASSIEPRSRTDTQYF.